This T cell receptor beta chain was captured by sequencing in a study of T cells in Graves' hyperthyroidism and ophthalmopathy. Study observations and caveats: Ophthalmopathy stood apart from stable hyperthyroidism in a 13 V-J model. Within blood appeared most thyroid clonotypes that had expanded above 0.001.

Of note for this clonotype: Its matching antigen is unknown. A much larger clone lies one base from this, so it may be a read error.

V dropped 8 bases and J dropped 12; count of bases not matched to a gene: 21. The CDR3 loop spans 16 amino acids. Amplified TCR beta CDR3 regions came from RNA transcripts. HTBI primers were the set used in a first-round RT-PCR of the TCR CDR3. A single record per CDR3 protein comes from TCRdb applying MiXCR to the multiplex PCR reads. The sample holds a few hundred thousand distinct CDR3 sequences; about a sixth are singletons and the top ten take approximately 14%. Patients were excluded because of uncontrolled infection, other autoimmune disease, pregnancy or lactation. The clonotype was recovered from a woman aged 18-29 years with Graves' hyperthyroidism. The chain couples TRBV12-3 or TRBV12-4 to TRBJ2-1; the match to TRBD2 covers 8 bases. The specimen was blood. The CDR3 sequence: CASGPSAGGPSMGQFF. DNA for the CDR3: TGTGCCAGCGGGCCCTCCGCGGGGGGCCCCTCGATGGGGCAGTTCTTC.